This entry is about one TCR beta chain. This sample was taken from a study of blood T cell repertoires in COVID-19. Study-wide context: COVID-19 samples from acute and convalescent phases originated in the United States, Italy and Spain.

As processed by the authors: Estimation of nucleated cell counts was performed using reference gene primer amplification. The protocol was immunoSEQ multiplex PCR, while the TCRdb copy is restricted to in-frame clones and leaves out a portion. V, J and clone size are taken as reported in that table, and D and trimming were inferred from the DNA itself. The data show about 130,000 clones, with approximately 83% seen just once and less than 20% held by the top ten. The CDR3 runs 13 residues. Between the trimmed V and J ends, which lost 9 bases and 8 bases, there was a span of 14 bases. The V gene's germline CDR1 is MGHRA and CDR2 YSYEKL.

The chain carries TRBV4-1 and TRBJ1-6; the D is unclear. Material: peripheral blood. The clonotype was recovered from a woman between 45 and 60 years old with acute or convalescent COVID-19. CDR3 loop: CASSVERDSPLHF. Here the CDR3 DNA reads TGCGCCAGTAGCGTGGAGAGGGATTCACCCCTCCACTTT.